Below, 5 T cell receptor beta chains from the same sample are listed, as sequenced in a study of blood T cell repertoires in COVID-19. The method was immunoSEQ multiplex PCR; TCRdb's version includes in-frame clones alone and lacks a portion of them. This repertoire shows under 300,000 clones, 84% found once; its top ten account for 1.5% to 1.9%. The sample was peripheral blood. These receptors originate from a woman aged 35 to 49 who had recovered from COVID-19.

The chain has TRBV28 and TRBJ2-3; D is uncertain. Germline CDR1 MDHEN, CDR2 SYDVKM. CDR3 size: 13 residues. V was trimmed by 8 bases and J by 1 base, leaving 10 bases between them. The DNA of the CDR3 is TGTGCCAGCGAGGTGTCGGGCACAGATACGCAGTATTTT. Protein sequence: CASEVSGTDTQYF.

V is TRBV30 and J is TRBJ1-1; weak D call: TRBD1 (5 bases). Germline V gives CDR1 GTSNPN, CDR2 SVGIG (reference sequence). With 2 bases removed from V and 5 bases from J, the gap between germline ends came to 9 bases. CDR3 length: 12 residues. This chain's CDR3 is CAWSNPGTEAFF. DNA for the CDR3: TGTGCCTGGAGTAATCCAGGGACTGAAGCTTTCTTT. Complete variable domain (other parts from reference TRBV30 and TRBJ1-1): SQTIHQWPATLVQPVGSPLSLECTVEGTSNPNLYWYRQAAGRGLQLLFYSVGIGQISSEVPQNLSASRPQDRQFILSSKKLLLSDSGFYLCAWSNPGTEAFFGQGTRLTVV.

This clone was observed once. The genes are TRBV5-1 and TRBJ2-3; 8 bases agree with TRBD1. The germline CDR1 and CDR2 sequences are SGHRS and YFSETQ. The CDR3 covers 16 residues. With V trimmed by 4 bases and J by 2 bases, 9 bases remained unmatched. The CDR3 reads CASSQDRGWHTDTQYF. In nucleotides, the CDR3 is TGCGCCAGCAGCCAAGACAGGGGTTGGCACACAGATACGCAGTATTTT.

V gene TRBV6-5 combines with J gene TRBJ2-5; TRBD1 matches 7 bases. V dropped 6 bases and J dropped 2; count of bases not matched to a gene: 9. The CDR3 loop spans 15 amino acids. Per the germline V gene, CDR1 is MNHEY and CDR2 is SVGAGI. CDR3 region: CASSAPGTEQETQYF. As DNA, the CDR3 is TGTGCCAGCAGCGCCCCCGGGACAGAACAAGAGACCCAGTACTTC.

The V call is TRBV24-1, the J call TRBJ1-3, with no clear D. CDR3 length: 12 residues. The V end was cut by 7 bases, the J end by 9 bases, with 12 bases between. In germline, CDR1 is KGHDR, CDR2 SFDVKD. DNA of the CDR3: TGTGCCACCAGCCCCAACGGAGGCACCATATATTTT. This encodes CATSPNGGTIYF.